These T cell receptor beta chains were read from a single sample in a study of neurological immune-mediated disorders. Each CDR3 protein gets one entry after TCRdb re-called the 5' RACE reads with MiXCR. In the table there are 85,000 to 90,000 distinct CDR3 sequences, under 4.5% of which are singletons. Material for sequencing was PBMCs. These receptors were taken from a woman aged 50 to 60 with multiple sclerosis. Each CDR3 is given with its conserved first and last residue. The D gene is left open where the match is weak. Some rows have no size entry. The others give once, few or many, or a class for an expanded clone.

d_call: -; v_call: TRBV20-1; j_call: TRBJ2-7; clone_size: many; cdr3_aa: CSAPPGPSEQYF; cdr3_nt: TGCAGTGCGCCCCCGGGACCAAGCGAGCAGTACTTC
d_call: -; v_call: TRBV5-1; j_call: TRBJ1-6; clone_size: many; cdr3_aa: CASSLVSSNNSPLHF; cdr3_nt: TGCGCCAGCAGCTTGGTTTCCAGCAATAATTCACCCCTCCACTTT
d_call: TRBD2; v_call: TRBV29-1; j_call: TRBJ2-7; clone_size: many; cdr3_aa: CSVRTSGGYEQYF; cdr3_nt: TGCAGCGTTCGGACTAGCGGGGGCTACGAGCAGTACTTC
d_call: TRBD1; v_call: TRBV6-6; j_call: TRBJ1-2; clone_size: few; cdr3_aa: CASRPDRAGYTF; cdr3_nt: TGTGCCAGCAGACCCGACAGGGCCGGCTACACCTTC
d_call: TRBD2; v_call: TRBV25-1; j_call: TRBJ2-1; clone_size: many; cdr3_aa: CASRETGLVGNEQFF; cdr3_nt: TGTGCCAGCAGGGAAACGGGACTAGTGGGCAATGAGCAGTTCTTC
d_call: -; v_call: TRBV5-1; j_call: TRBJ2-5; clone_size: many; cdr3_aa: CASRTVQETQYF; cdr3_nt: TGCGCCAGCAGGACTGTACAAGAGACCCAGTACTTC
d_call: TRBD1; v_call: TRBV5-5; j_call: TRBJ2-5; clone_size: many; cdr3_aa: CASSFDRGGETQYF; cdr3_nt: TGTGCCAGCAGCTTCGACAGGGGCGGGGAGACCCAGTACTTC
d_call: TRBD2; v_call: TRBV20-1; j_call: TRBJ2-1; clone_size: many; cdr3_aa: CSAAGGSSYNEQFF; cdr3_nt: TGCAGTGCCGCGGGGGGTAGCTCCTACAATGAGCAGTTCTTC
d_call: -; v_call: TRBV7-9; j_call: TRBJ1-1; clone_size: many; cdr3_aa: CASSLDRRGTAAFF; cdr3_nt: TGTGCCAGCAGCTTAGACCGACGAGGGACTGCAGCTTTCTTT
d_call: -; v_call: TRBV9; j_call: TRBJ1-5; clone_size: -; cdr3_aa: CASSVGGGNQPQHF; cdr3_nt: TGTGCCAGCAGCGTAGGTGGTGGCAATCAGCCCCAGCATTTT
d_call: -; v_call: TRBV7-3; j_call: TRBJ2-3; clone_size: many; cdr3_aa: CASRTSGGRDTQYF; cdr3_nt: TGTGCCAGCAGGACCTCCGGGGGTCGCGATACGCAGTATTTT
d_call: -; v_call: TRBV6-5; j_call: TRBJ2-5; clone_size: few; cdr3_aa: CASSTTGIYQETQYF; cdr3_nt: TGTGCCAGCAGTACAACAGGGATATACCAAGAGACCCAGTACTTC
d_call: -; v_call: TRBV5-6; j_call: TRBJ2-3; clone_size: many; cdr3_aa: CASSLEGLYTDTQYF; cdr3_nt: TGTGCCAGCAGCTTGGAGGGGCTATATACAGATACGCAGTATTTT
d_call: -; v_call: TRBV5-6; j_call: TRBJ1-5; clone_size: many; cdr3_aa: CASSAGSQPQHF; cdr3_nt: TGTGCCAGCAGCGCAGGGTCTCAGCCCCAGCATTTT
d_call: -; v_call: TRBV18; j_call: TRBJ2-4; clone_size: many; cdr3_aa: CASTPGSTKNIQYF; cdr3_nt: TGTGCCAGCACCCCAGGTTCAACCAAAAACATTCAGTACTTC
d_call: -; v_call: TRBV20-1; j_call: TRBJ1-4; clone_size: many; cdr3_aa: CSATGARNEKLFF; cdr3_nt: TGCAGTGCTACAGGGGCCAGAAATGAAAAACTGTTTTTT
d_call: -; v_call: TRBV6-1; j_call: TRBJ1-5; clone_size: many; cdr3_aa: CASSLIFFQPQHF; cdr3_nt: TGTGCCAGCAGTTTAATTTTTTTTCAGCCCCAGCATTTT
d_call: -; v_call: TRBV20-1; j_call: TRBJ1-2; clone_size: many; cdr3_aa: CSAISPRGRGYGYTF; cdr3_nt: TGCAGTGCTATTTCTCCCCGGGGAAGAGGGTATGGCTACACCTTC